Following are 5 T cell receptor beta chains from one sample sequenced in a study of blood T cell repertoires in COVID-19 (TCRdb year 2020). Libraries were constructed by the immunoSEQ multiplex PCR assay. TCRdb provides this immuneACCESS table in a form limited to in-frame rearrangements. Some clones are lacking; in checked studies, under half of them reflect an unresolved V gene, and why the rest are absent is not known. Present in this sample are about 210,000 clones, roughly 94% of which were seen just once. Clones ranked in the top ten supply more than 0.95% of the sample. Sequenced input: peripheral blood. The origin of the receptors is a man aged 30-40 years with acute or convalescent COVID-19.

This sequence joins TRBV6-6 and TRBJ2-7, with no clear D. This CDR3 comprises 11 residues. V was trimmed by 6 bases and J by 6 bases, leaving 9 bases between them. Germline loops: CDR1 MNHNY, CDR2 SVGAGI (reference sequence). In nucleotides, the CDR3 is TGTGCCAGCAGCCCCCTCTTCGAGCAGTACTTC. This gives the protein CASSPLFEQYF.

A single count supports this clone. The V call is TRBV6-4, the J call TRBJ2-2; the match to TRBD2 covers 7 bases. V gave up 0 bases and J gave up 3 bases; unmatched junction bases: 1. The CDR3 covers 15 residues. Germline CDR1 MRHNA, CDR2 SNTAGT. The CDR3 nucleotides are TGTGCCAGCAGTGACTCCCTAGCGGACACCGGGGAGCTGTTTTTT. Translating it yields CASSDSLADTGELFF.

The rearrangement joins TRBV11-2 to TRBJ1-2; possibly TRBD1 for D (6 bases). Trimming pared 4 bases from V and 6 bases from J, leaving 21 bases between. The CDR3 is made up of 16 amino acids. Germline CDR1 and CDR2: SGHAT and FQNNGV. CDR3 residues: CASSSVSTGKTNGYTF. Written as DNA, the CDR3 is TGTGCCAGCAGCTCCGTATCGACAGGCAAAACAAATGGCTACACCTTC.

This chain connects TRBV19 to TRBJ2-3; 10 nucleotides line up with TRBD2. Germline CDR1 and CDR2: LNHDA and SQIVND (reference sequence). The CDR3 loop spans 16 amino acids. The ends lost 5 bases at V and 0 bases at J; junction bases unmatched: 5. CDR3 loop: CASSETGLASTDTQYF. For the CDR3, the DNA is TGTGCCAGTAGTGAAACGGGACTAGCGAGCACAGATACGCAGTATTTT.

The chain combines TRBV7-8 with TRBJ1-5; D may be TRBD1 (5 bases). The CDR3 length is 16 residues. The V gene lost 2 bases and the J gene lost 7 bases, with 18 bases spanning the gap. Germline V gives CDR1 SGHVS, CDR2 FQNEAQ. The CDR3 nucleotides are TGTGCCAGCAGCTTATATCAGGGAGGGGATGGCCAGCCCCAGCATTTT. Its translation: CASSLYQGGDGQPQHF.